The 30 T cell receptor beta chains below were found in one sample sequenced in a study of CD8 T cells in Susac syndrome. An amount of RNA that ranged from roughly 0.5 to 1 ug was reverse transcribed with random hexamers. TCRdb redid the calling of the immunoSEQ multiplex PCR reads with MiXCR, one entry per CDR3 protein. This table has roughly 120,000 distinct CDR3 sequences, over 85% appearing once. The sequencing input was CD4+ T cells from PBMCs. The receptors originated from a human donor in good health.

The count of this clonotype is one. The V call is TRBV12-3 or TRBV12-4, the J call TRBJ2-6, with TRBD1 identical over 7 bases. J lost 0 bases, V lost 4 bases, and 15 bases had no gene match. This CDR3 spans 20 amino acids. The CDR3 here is CASSSTTGTVSGSGANVLTF. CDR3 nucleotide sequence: TGTGCCAGCAGTTCGACCACCGGGACAGTATCAGGCTCTGGGGCCAACGTCCTGACTTTC.

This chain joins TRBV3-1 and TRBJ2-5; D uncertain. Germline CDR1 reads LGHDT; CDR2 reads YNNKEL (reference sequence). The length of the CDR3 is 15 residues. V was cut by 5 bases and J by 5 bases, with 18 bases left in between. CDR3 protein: CASSTRHDEMETQYF. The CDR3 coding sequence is TGTGCCAGCAGCACCCGACATGATGAAATGGAGACCCAGTACTTC.

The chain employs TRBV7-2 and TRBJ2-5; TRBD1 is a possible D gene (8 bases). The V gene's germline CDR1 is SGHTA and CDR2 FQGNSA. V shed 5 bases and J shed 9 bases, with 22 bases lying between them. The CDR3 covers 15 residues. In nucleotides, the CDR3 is TGTGCCAGCAGCCGACGGGGGGCAGGGGGCATGGCCCAGTACTTC. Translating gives CASSRRGAGGMAQYF.

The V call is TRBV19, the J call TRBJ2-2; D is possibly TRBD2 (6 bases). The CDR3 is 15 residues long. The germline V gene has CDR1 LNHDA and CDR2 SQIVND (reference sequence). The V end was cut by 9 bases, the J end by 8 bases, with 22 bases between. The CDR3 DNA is TGTGCCAGCTCGCGGGGCTCCCGAGTGTCGGGGGAGCTGTTTTTT. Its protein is CASSRGSRVSGELFF.

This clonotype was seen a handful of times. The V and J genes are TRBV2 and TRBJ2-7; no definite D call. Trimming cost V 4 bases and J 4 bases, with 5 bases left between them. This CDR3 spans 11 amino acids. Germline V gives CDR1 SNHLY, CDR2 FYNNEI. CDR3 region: CASSALYEQYF. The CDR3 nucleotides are TGTGCCAGCAGTGCTTTATACGAGCAGTACTTC. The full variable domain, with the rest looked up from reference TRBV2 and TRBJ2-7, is EPEVTQTPSHQVTQMGQEVILRCVPISNHLYFYWYRQILGQKVEFLVSFYNNEISEKSEIFDDQFSVERPDGSNFTLKIRSTKLEDSAMYFCASSALYEQYFGPGTRLTVT.

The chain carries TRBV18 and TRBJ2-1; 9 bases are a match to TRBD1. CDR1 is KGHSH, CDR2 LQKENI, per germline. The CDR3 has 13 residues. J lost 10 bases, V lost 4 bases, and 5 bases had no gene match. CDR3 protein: CASSRDRVTEQFF. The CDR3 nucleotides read TGTGCCAGCTCACGGGACAGGGTAACCGAGCAGTTCTTC.

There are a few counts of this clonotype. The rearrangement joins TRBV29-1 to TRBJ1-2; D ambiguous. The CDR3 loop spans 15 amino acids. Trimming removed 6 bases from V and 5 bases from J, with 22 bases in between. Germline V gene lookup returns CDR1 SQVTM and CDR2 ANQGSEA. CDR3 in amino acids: CSVPGGHGRGYGYTF. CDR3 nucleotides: TGCAGCGTCCCGGGCGGGCACGGCAGAGGTTATGGCTACACCTTC.

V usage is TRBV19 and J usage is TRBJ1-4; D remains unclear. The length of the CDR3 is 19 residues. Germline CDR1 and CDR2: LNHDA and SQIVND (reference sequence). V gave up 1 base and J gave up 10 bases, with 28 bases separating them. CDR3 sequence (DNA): TGTGCCAGTAGTATAGTCGACGCATTCGGCAGTAGAGTGATCGGAAAACTGTTTTTT. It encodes CASSIVDAFGSRVIGKLFF.

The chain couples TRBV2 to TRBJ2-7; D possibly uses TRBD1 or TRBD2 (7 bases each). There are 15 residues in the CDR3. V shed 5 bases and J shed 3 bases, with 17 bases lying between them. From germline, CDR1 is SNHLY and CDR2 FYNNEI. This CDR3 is CASSYGGTVSYEQYF. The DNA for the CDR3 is TGTGCCAGCAGTTACGGGGGGACAGTAAGCTACGAGCAGTACTTC.

The CDR3 nucleotides read TGTGCCAGCAGCCAAGGAGGTTTGGGCAGGGGGCGCAAAGAGCAGTACTTC. Translation gives CASSQGGLGRGRKEQYF. The V and J genes are TRBV4-2 and TRBJ2-7; 8 bases are shared with TRBD1. Germline values: CDR1 LGHNA, CDR2 YNFKEQ. The trim removed 1 base at V and 7 bases at J, leaving 15 bases unmatched. There are 17 residues in the CDR3.

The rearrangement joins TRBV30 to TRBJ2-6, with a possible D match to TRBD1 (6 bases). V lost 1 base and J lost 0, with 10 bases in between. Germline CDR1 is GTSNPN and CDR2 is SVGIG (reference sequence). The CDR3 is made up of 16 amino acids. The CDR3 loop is CAWSAGASSGANVLTF. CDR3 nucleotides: TGTGCCTGGAGTGCAGGGGCCAGCTCTGGGGCCAACGTCCTGACTTTC. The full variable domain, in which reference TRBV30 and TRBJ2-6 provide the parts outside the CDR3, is SQTIHQWPATLVQPVGSPLSLECTVEGTSNPNLYWYRQAAGRGLQLLFYSVGIGQISSEVPQNLSASRPQDRQFILSSKKLLLSDSGFYLCAWSAGASSGANVLTFGAGSRLTVL.

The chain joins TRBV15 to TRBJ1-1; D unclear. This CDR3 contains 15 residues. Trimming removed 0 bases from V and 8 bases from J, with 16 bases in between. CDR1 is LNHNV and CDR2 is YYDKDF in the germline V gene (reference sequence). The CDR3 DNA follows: TGTGCCACCAGCAGAGATCGATGGTCCCGACGGGAAGCTTTCTTT. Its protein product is CATSRDRWSRREAFF.

In nucleotides, the CDR3 is TGTGCCAGCAGACCCGGGACCGCTTCCTCACCCCTCCACTTT. It yields the protein CASRPGTASSPLHF. The genes are TRBV7-9 and TRBJ1-6, with a possible D match to TRBD1 (5 bases). V was cut by 6 bases and J by 10 bases, with 16 bases left in between. The CDR3 is made up of 14 amino acids. Per germline, CDR1 SEHNR and CDR2 FQNEAQ (reference sequence).

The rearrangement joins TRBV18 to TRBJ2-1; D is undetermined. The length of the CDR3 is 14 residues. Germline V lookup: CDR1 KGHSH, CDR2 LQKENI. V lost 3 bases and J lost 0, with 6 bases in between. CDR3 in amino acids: CASSPQSSYNEQFF. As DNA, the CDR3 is TGTGCCAGCTCACCGCAGAGCTCCTACAATGAGCAGTTCTTC.

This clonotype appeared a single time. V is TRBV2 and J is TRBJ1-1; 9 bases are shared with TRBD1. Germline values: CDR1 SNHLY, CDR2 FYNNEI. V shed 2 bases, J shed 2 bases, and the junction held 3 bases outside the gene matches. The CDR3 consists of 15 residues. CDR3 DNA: TGTGCCAGCAGTGAACTGGGACAGGGAAACACTGAAGCTTTCTTT. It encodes CASSELGQGNTEAFF. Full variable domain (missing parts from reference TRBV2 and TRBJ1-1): EPEVTQTPSHQVTQMGQEVILRCVPISNHLYFYWYRQILGQKVEFLVSFYNNEISEKSEIFDDQFSVERPDGSNFTLKIRSTKLEDSAMYFCASSELGQGNTEAFFGQGTRLTVV.

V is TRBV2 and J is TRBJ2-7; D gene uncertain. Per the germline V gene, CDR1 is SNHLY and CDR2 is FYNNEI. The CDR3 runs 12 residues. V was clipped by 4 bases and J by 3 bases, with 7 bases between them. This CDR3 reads CASSASSYEQYF. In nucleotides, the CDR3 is TGTGCCAGCAGTGCAAGTAGCTACGAGCAGTACTTC.

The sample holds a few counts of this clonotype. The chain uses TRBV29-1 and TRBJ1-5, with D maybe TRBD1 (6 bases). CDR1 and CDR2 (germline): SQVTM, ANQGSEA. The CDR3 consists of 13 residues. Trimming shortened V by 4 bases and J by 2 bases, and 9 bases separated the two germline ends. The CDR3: CSVAGGGNQPQHF. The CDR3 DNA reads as TGCAGCGTTGCGGGGGGCGGCAATCAGCCCCAGCATTTT.

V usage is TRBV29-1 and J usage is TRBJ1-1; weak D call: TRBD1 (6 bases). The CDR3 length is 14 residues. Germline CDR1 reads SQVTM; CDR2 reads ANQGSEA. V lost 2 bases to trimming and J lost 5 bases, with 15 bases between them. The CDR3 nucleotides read TGCAGCGTTGAATCGCAGGGGTCGTATACTGAAGCTTTCTTT. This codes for CSVESQGSYTEAFF.

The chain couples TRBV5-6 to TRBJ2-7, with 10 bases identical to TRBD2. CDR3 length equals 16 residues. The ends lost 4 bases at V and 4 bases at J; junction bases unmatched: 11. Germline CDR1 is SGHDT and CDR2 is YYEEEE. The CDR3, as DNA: TGTGCCAGCAGCCCCCTTGCTAGCGGGAGTACGTACGAGCAGTACTTC. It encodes CASSPLASGSTYEQYF.

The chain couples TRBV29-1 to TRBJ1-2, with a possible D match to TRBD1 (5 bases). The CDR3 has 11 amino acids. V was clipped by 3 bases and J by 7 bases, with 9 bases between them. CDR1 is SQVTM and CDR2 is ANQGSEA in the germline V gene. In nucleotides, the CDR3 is TGCAGCGTTGAGAGTGGGACTGGCTACACCTTC. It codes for CSVESGTGYTF.

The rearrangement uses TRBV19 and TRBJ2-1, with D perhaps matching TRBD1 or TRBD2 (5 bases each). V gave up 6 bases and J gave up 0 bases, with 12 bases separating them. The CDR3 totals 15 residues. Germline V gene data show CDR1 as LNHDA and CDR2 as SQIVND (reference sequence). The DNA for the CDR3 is TGTGCCAGTAGACAGGACTTTATCTCCTACAATGAGCAGTTCTTC. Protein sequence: CASRQDFISYNEQFF.

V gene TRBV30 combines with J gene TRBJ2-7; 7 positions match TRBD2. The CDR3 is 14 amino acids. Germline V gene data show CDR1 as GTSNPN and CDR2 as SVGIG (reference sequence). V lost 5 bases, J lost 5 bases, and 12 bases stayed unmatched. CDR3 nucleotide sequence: TGTGCCTGGGGTGGTCTGGGGCTAGCGGACGAGCAGTACTTC. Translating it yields CAWGGLGLADEQYF.

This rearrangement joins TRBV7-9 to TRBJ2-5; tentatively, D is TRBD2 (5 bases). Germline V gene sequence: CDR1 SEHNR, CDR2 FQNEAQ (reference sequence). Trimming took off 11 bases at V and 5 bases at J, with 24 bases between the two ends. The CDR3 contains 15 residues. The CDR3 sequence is CAARASGGGGETQYF. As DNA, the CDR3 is TGTGCCGCTCGGGCGAGCGGAGGTGGAGGCGAGACCCAGTACTTC.

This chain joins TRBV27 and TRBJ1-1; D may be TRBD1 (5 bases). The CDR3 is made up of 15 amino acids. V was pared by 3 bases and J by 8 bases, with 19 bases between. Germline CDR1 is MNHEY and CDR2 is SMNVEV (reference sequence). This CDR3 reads CASSLASGIGYEAFF. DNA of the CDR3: TGTGCCAGCAGTTTGGCCTCAGGGATAGGGTACGAAGCTTTCTTT.

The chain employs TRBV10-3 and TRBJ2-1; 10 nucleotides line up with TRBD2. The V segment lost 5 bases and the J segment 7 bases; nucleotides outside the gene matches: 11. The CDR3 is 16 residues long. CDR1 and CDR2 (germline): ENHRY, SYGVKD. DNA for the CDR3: TGTGCCATCAGTACTAGCGGGATCATGTATGGGAATGAGCAGTTCTTC. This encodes CAISTSGIMYGNEQFF.

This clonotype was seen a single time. The CDR3 loop is CASGPYYEQYF. In DNA, the CDR3 is TGTGCCAGCGGCCCCTATTACGAGCAGTACTTC. The J gene is TRBJ2-7, the V gene TRBV2; D is undetermined. V lost 8 bases to trimming and J lost 4 bases, with 9 bases between them. Germline V CDR1 and CDR2: SNHLY, FYNNEI. This CDR3 region has 11 residues.

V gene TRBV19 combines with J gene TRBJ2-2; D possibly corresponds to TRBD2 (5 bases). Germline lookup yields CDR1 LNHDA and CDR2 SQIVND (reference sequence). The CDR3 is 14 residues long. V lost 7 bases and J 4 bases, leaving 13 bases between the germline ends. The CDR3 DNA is TGTGCCAGTACCCCAGGACGGGGCACCGGGGAGCTGTTTTTT. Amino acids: CASTPGRGTGELFF. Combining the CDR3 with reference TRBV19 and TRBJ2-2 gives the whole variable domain DGGITQSPKYLFRKEGQNVTLSCEQNLNHDAMYWYRQDPGQGLRLIYYSQIVNDFQKGDIAEGYSVSREKKESFPLTVTSAQKNPTAFYLCASTPGRGTGELFFGEGSRLTVL.

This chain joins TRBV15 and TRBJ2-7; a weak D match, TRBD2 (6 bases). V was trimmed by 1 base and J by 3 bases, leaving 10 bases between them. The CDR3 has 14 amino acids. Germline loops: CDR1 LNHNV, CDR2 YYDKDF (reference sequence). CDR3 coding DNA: TGTGCCACCAGCAGAGGAAATAGCGGCTACGAGCAGTACTTC. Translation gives CATSRGNSGYEQYF.

For the CDR3, the DNA is TGTGCCAGCAGCCAGTTGGGAGGGGGGATGACTGAAGCTTTCTTT. Translation: CASSQLGGGMTEAFF. The chain has TRBV14 and TRBJ1-1; D might be TRBD1 (6 bases). Germline CDR1 reads SGHDN; CDR2 reads FVKESK. This CDR3 region has 15 residues. V lost 3 bases, J lost 5 bases, and 16 bases lay in between.

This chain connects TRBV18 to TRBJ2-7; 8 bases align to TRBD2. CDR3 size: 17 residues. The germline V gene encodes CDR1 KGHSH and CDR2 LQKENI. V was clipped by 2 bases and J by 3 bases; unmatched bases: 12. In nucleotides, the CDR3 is TGTGCCAGCTCACCATCGGGTAGCGGGACTCAAAACTACGAGCAGTACTTC. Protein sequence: CASSPSGSGTQNYEQYF.